Sequencing of this T cell receptor (beta chain) was carried out in a study of blood T cell repertoires in COVID-19. Study summary: Some COVID-19 samples were acute and others convalescent; all came from the United States, Italy and Spain. T cells, B-cell-depleted T cells, or PBMCs provided the cDNA or gDNA that served as material.

In the study's own analysis: Counts of nucleated cells, estimated from reference gene primer amplification, were obtained. Sequencing used immunoSEQ multiplex PCR; TCRdb keeps in-frame clones, though not all of them. That table is the source of V, J and clone size, and D and trimming were worked out from the DNA. This sample has 170,000 or so clones, with roughly 84% found just once. The junction had 5 bases not matched to a gene; V was cut back by 2 bases and J by 1 base. Germline CDR1 and CDR2: SNHLY and FYNNEI. This CDR3 is built from 16 residues. This chain links TRBV2 with TRBJ1-3, with TRBD1 matching 7 bases. Specimen: peripheral blood. The TCR comes from a man aged 18 to 29 with active or convalescent COVID-19. CDR3 sequence (DNA): TGTGCCAGCAGTGAATTCGGCAGGGGGTCTGGAAACACCATATATTTT. This codes for CASSEFGRGSGNTIYF.